Sequencing of this TCR beta chain was carried out in a study of T cells in Graves' hyperthyroidism and ophthalmopathy. V dropped 3 bases and J dropped 4; count of bases not matched to a gene: 5. The CDR3 is 15 residues long. Germline V CDR1 and CDR2: WSHSY, SAAADI. Whole-study findings and limits: Ophthalmopathy was told apart from stable hyperthyroidism by a 13 V-J model. Most clonotypes that expanded in the thyroid above 0.001 also showed up in blood.

TCR beta CDR3 region amplification was performed from RNA transcripts. Carried out on the TCR CDR3, a first-round RT-PCR used the HTBI primer set. TCRdb processed the multiplex PCR reads anew with MiXCR; each CDR3 protein has one entry. The sample yields roughly 240,000 distinct CDR3 sequences, around 25% seen once. This clonotype showed up many times. Its antigen is not identified. Uncontrolled infection, other autoimmune disease, pregnancy and lactation each barred patients from inclusion. The sequenced sample consisted of blood. The V and J genes are TRBV10-2 and TRBJ2-2; 7 bases align to TRBD2. This receptor was obtained from a middle-aged woman with Graves' ophthalmopathy. The CDR3 nucleotides read TGCGCCAGCAGTGATAGGGGCGGGGGCACCGGGGAGCTGTTTTTT. Residues: CASSDRGGGTGELFF.